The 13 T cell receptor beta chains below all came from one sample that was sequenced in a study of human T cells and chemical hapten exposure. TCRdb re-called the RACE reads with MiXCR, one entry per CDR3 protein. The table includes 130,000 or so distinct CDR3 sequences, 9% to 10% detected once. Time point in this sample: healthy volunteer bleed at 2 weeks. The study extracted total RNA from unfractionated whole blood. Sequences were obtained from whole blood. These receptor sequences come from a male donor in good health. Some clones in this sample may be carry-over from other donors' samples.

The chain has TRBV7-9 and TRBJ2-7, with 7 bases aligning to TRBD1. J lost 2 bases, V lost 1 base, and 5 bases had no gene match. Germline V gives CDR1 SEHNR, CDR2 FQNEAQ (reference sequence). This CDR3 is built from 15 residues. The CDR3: CASSLGRDSTYEQYF. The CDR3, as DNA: TGTGCCAGCAGCTTAGGCCGGGACAGCACCTACGAGCAGTACTTC.

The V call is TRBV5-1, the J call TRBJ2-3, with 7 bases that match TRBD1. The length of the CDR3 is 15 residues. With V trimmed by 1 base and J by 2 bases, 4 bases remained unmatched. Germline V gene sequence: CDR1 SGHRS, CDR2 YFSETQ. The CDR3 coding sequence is TGCGCCAGCAGCTTGCGAGGGGGCCCCACAGATACGCAGTATTTT. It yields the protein CASSLRGGPTDTQYF.

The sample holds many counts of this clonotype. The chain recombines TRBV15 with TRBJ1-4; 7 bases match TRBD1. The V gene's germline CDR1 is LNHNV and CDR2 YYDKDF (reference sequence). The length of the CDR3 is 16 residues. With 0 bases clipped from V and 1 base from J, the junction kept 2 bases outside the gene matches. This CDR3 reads CATSRDRTGTNEKLFF. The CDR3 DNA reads TGTGCCACCAGCAGAGACCGGACAGGAACTAATGAAAAACTGTTTTTT. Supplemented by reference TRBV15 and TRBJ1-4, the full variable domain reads DAMVIQNPRYQVTQFGKPVTLSCSQTLNHNVMYWYQQKSSQAPKLLFHYYDKDFNNEADTPDNFQSRRPNTSFCFLDIRSPGLGDTAMYLCATSRDRTGTNEKLFFGSGTQLSVL.

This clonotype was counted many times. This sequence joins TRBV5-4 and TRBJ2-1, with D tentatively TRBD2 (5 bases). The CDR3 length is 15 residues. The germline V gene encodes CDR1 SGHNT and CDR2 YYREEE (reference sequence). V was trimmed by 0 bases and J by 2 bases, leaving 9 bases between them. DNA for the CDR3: TGTGCCAGCAGCTTGGGCGGGCCCGCCTACAATGAGCAGTTCTTC. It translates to CASSLGGPAYNEQFF.

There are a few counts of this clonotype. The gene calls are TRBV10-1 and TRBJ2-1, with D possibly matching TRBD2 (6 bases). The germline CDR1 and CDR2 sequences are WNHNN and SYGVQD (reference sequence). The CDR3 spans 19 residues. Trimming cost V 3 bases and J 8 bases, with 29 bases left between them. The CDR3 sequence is CASSDGPEVPGVQIDEQFF. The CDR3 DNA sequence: TGCGCCAGCAGTGACGGCCCCGAGGTTCCGGGGGTGCAGATAGATGAGCAGTTCTTC.

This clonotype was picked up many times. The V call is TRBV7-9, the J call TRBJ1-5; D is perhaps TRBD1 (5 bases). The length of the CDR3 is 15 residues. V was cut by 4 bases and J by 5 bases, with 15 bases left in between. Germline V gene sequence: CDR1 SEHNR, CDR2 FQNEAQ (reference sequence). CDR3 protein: CASSSGGGPYQPQHF. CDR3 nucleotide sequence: TGTGCCAGCAGCTCCGGCGGGGGACCCTATCAGCCCCAGCATTTT. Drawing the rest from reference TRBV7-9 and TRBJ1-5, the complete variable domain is DTGVSQNPRHKITKRGQNVTFRCDPISEHNRLYWYRQTLGQGPEFLTYFQNEAQLEKSRLLSDRFSAERPKGSFSTLEIQRTEQGDSAMYLCASSSGGGPYQPQHFGDGTRLSIL.

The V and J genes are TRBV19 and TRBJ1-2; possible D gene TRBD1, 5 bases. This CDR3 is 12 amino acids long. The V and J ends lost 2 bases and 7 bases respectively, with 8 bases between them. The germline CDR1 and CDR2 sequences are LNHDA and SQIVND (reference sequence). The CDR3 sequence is CASSIQGGGYTF. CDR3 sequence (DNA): TGTGCCAGTAGTATACAGGGAGGTGGCTACACCTTC.

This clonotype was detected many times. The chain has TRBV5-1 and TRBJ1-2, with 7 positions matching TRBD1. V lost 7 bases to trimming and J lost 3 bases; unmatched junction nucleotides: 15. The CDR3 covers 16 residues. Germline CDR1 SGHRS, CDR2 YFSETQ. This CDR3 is CASPPIGGGSDYGYTF. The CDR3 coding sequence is TGCGCCAGCCCTCCTATAGGAGGGGGCTCCGACTATGGCTACACCTTC.

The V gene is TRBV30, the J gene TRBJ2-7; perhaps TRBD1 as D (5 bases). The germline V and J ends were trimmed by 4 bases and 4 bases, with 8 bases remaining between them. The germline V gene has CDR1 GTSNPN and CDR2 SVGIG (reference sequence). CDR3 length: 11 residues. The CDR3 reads CAWTQGYEQYF. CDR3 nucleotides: TGTGCCTGGACCCAGGGATACGAGCAGTACTTC. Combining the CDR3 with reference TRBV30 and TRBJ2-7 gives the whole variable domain SQTIHQWPATLVQPVGSPLSLECTVEGTSNPNLYWYRQAAGRGLQLLFYSVGIGQISSEVPQNLSASRPQDRQFILSSKKLLLSDSGFYLCAWTQGYEQYFGPGTRLTVT.

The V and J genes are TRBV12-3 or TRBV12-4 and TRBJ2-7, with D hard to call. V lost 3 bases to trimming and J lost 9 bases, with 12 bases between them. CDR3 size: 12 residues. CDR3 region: CASSFSSLGQYF. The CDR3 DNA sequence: TGTGCCAGCAGTTTTTCGTCCCTAGGGCAGTACTTC.

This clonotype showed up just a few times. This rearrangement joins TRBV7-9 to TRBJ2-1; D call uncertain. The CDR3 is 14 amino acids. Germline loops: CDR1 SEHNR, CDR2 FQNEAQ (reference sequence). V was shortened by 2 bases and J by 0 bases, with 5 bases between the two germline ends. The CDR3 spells CASSLTSSYNEQFF. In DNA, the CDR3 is TGTGCCAGCAGCTTAACGAGCTCCTACAATGAGCAGTTCTTC.

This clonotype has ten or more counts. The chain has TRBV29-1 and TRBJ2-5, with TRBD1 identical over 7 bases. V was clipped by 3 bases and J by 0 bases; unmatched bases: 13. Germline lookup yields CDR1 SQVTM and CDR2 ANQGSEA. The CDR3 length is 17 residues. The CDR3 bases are TGCAGCGTTGACGGGACAGCCCCGACCCGGTACCAAGAGACCCAGTACTTC. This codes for CSVDGTAPTRYQETQYF.

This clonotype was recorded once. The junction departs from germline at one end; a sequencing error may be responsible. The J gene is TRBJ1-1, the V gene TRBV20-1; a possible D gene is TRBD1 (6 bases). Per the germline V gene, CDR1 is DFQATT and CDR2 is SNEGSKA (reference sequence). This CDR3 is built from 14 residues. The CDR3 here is CIAREGGPNTEAFF. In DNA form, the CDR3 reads TGCATTGCTAGAGAGGGGGGACCCAACACTGAAGCTTTCTTT.